This entry features one TCR beta chain sequence. Its antigen is currently unknown. The sample originates from a study of T cell clones after liver transplantation. The overall study: TCRbeta sequencing after a pre-transplant mixed lymphocyte reaction identified graft-donor-reactive clones, later tracked in post-transplant blood. Study-level results: Small, mixed patient groups and varying post-transplant times limit these conclusions.

The CDR3 contains 16 residues. The V gene lost 1 base and the J gene lost 3 bases, with 15 bases spanning the gap. Germline V CDR1 and CDR2: LNHNV, YYDKDF (reference sequence). Using immunoSEQ multiplex PCR, the repertoire was profiled, and TCRdb retains in-frame clones only, with some absent. This table has around 51,000 clones, 70% to 90% appearing once. This TCR derives from a human patient who received a liver transplant. Some T cells may be supplied by the graft donor. The J gene is TRBJ1-1, the V gene TRBV15; D gene ambiguous. Sequencing used CD8+ T cells from blood, obtained 12 months after liver transplant. In DNA, the CDR3 is TGTGCCACCAGCAGAGGGGTCCCCCTCCGGGACACTGAAGCTTTCTTT. Translation gives CATSRGVPLRDTEAFF.